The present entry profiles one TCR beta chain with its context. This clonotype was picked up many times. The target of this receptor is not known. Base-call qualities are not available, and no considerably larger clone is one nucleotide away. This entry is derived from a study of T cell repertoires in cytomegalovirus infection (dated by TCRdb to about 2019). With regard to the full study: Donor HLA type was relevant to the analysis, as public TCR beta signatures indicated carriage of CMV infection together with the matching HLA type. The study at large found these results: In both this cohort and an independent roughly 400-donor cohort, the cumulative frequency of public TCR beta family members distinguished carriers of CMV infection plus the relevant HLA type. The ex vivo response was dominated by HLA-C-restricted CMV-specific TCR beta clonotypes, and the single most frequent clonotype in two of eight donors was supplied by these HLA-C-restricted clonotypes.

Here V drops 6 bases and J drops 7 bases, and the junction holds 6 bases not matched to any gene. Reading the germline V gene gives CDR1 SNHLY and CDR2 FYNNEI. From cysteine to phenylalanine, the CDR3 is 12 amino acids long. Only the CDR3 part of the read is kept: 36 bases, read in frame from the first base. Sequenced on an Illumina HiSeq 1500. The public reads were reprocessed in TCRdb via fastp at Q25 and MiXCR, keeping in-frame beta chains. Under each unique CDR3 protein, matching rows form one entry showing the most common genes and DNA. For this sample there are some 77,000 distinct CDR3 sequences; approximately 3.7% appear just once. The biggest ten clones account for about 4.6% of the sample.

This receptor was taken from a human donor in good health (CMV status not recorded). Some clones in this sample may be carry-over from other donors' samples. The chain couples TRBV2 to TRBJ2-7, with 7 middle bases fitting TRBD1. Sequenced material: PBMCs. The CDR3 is CASRYTGEEQYF. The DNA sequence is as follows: TGTGCCAGCAGGTATACAGGGGAAGAGCAGTACTTC.